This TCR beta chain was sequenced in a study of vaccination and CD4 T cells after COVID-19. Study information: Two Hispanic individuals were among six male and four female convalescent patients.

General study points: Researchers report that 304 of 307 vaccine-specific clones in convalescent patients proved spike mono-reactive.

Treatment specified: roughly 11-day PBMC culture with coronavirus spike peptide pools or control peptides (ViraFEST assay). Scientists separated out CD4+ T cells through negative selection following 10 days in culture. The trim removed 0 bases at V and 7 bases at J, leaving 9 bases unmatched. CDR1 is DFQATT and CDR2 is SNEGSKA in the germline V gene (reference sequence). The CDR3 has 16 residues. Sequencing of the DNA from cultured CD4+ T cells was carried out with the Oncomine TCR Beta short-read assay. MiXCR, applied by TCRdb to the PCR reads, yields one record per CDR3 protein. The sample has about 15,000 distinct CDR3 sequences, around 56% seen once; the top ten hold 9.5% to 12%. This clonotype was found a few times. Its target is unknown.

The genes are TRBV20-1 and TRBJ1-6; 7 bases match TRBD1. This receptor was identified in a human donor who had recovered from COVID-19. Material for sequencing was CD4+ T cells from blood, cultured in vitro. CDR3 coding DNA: TGCAGTGCTAGAGATCCGCGACAGGGCTTAAATTCACCCCTCCACTTT. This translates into CSARDPRQGLNSPLHF.